Below, one TCR beta chain is given with its context. Patients with stable or active relapsing-remitting disease, all of them treatment-naive, made up the multiple sclerosis controls. The data were taken from a study of CD8 T cells in Susac syndrome. The CDR3 sequence is 13 residues long. Looked up from germline, CDR1 is MNHEY and CDR2 is SVGEGT. V was trimmed by 2 bases and J by 8 bases, leaving 9 bases between them. RNA amounts of 0.5 to 1 ug underwent reverse transcription with random hexamers. TCRdb reprocessed the immunoSEQ multiplex PCR reads via MiXCR and lists one record per CDR3 protein. The sample lists about 160,000 distinct CDR3 sequences, roughly 95% occurring once.

The chain couples TRBV6-2 or TRBV6-3 to TRBJ1-4; no firm D call. The sequenced sample consisted of CD4+ T cells from PBMCs. The clonotype originates from a human donor with multiple sclerosis. CDR3 sequence reads: CASSYISDEKLFF. CDR3 DNA sequence: TGTGCCAGCAGTTACATATCAGACGAAAAACTGTTTTTT.